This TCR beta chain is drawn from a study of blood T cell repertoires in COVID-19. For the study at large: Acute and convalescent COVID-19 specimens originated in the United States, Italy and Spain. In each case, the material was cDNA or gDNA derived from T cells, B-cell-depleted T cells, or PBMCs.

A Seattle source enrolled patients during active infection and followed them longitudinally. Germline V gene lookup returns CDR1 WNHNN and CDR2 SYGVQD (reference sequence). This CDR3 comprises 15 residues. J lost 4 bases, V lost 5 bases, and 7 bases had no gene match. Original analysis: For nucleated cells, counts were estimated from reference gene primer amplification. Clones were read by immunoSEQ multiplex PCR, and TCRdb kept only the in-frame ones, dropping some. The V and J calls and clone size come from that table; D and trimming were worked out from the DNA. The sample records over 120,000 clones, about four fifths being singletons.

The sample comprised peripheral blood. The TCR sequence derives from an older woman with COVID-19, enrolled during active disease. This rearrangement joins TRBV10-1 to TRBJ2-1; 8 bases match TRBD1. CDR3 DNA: TGCGCCAGCAGTTCCAGGGGGCGAGGATACAATGAGCAGTTCTTC. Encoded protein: CASSSRGRGYNEQFF.